Described below is a single TCR beta chain sequence and its context. Its antigen has not been determined. No quality values exist for individual bases; no much larger clone is one base distant. The immunoSEQ Assay, a bias-controlled multiplex PCR, was used to amplify TCRbeta CDR3 regions from genomic DNA. The original methods were these. The number of nucleated cells in each sample was estimated from the amplification of reference gene primers within the assay. Sequence reads were collapsed and filtered to measure the absolute abundance of every unique TCRbeta CDR3 rearrangement. For each sample, productive Simpson clonality was calculated by taking the square root of Simpson's diversity index across productive rearrangements. TCRdb took this table from immuneACCESS and kept in-frame rearrangements with V and J called. Such tables lack part of the clones; where checked against another copy, unresolved V genes explain under half of the gap, and the rest is unexplained. V and J calls plus clone size are reproduced from that table; the DNA served to infer D and trimming. The sample table contains approximately 490,000 clones; only one count was recorded for about 85% of them. The ten top clones hold around 0.7% of the sample.

In the prospective study, participants were roughly 18 to 95 years old, resided in approximately 22 geographic areas of the United States, and were enrolled through a virtual design. In the prospective study, participants were assigned to cohorts based on the clinical history participants reported in a screening survey and a study questionnaire. For ImmuneRACE Cohort 3, a participant was defined as recovered based on two consecutive negative NP/OP PCR tests, clearance by a healthcare professional, or resolution of symptoms. Each participant in the prospective study had whole blood, serum and a nasopharyngeal or oropharyngeal swab collected by mobile phlebotomists. Prospective study participants could optionally give additional blood draws and questionnaires over an approximately 2-month period. Before DNA extraction, blood samples from the prospective study were shipped at room temperature or frozen.

This entry comes from a study of blood T cell repertoires in COVID-19 (dated by TCRdb to between 2020 and 2021). Concerning the study at large: Samples covering the acute and convalescent phases of COVID-19 were provided by collaborators in the United States, Italy and Spain. The material from the prospective study consisted of cDNA or gDNA derived from T cells, B-cell-depleted T cells, or PBMCs. Deeply sampled blood TCRbeta repertoires from subjects exposed to, actively infected with, or recovered from COVID-19 were included in the dataset. The repertoires were released in a freely available public database intended as a resource for research on the immune response to SARS-CoV-2. Samples came from the ongoing ImmuneRACE study (first 160 participants) plus 1,254 subjects from 6 global collaborators. Nearly every sample came with metadata listing a de-identified subject ID, COVID-19 status, age in years and sex. Where available, HLA class I and class II types were taken from metadata supplied by the sample provider and were not determined by assay-based typing.

Points the paper makes about the study in general: The amount of clinical and demographic metadata varied by source and participant and was provided uncurated.

Taken from cysteine to phenylalanine, the CDR3 has 17 residues. The read is trimmed to its CDR3 DNA, 51 bases read in frame from base 1. Germline trimming amounts to 3 bases on V and 5 bases on J, with 10 as the count of junction bases outside the gene matches. CDR1 SGDLS and CDR2 YYNGEE are derived from the germline V gene. Sequencing was done on a sample of PBMCs or T cells enriched from blood (not recorded which). The receptor comes from a woman in her late teens or twenties who had recovered from COVID-19. The chain employs TRBV9 and TRBJ2-5; a stretch of 13 junction bases matches TRBD2. The base sequence is TGTGCCAGCAGCGCAGGGACTAGCGGGGTAATCGCGGAGACCCAGTACTTC. Its protein product is CASSAGTSGVIAETQYF.